The subject of this entry is one TCR beta chain. Its antigen has not been determined. It has no much larger one-base neighbor in the sample; base qualities were not kept. The method behind the library was the immunoSEQ multiplex PCR assay. In most patients, genomic DNA was isolated using the Qiagen DNeasy Blood and Tissue Kit and sent frozen to Adaptive Biotechnologies for TCR sequencing. For most patients, genomic DNA was subjected to high-throughput TCR-beta CDR3 sequencing by Adaptive Biotechnologies. Turning to the authors' computational methods: TCR sequencing data were retrieved from Adaptive's ImmunoSEQ software for around 19 patients, whereas a few other patients were processed with MiXCR and VDJtools. CD4 versus CD8 sorting errors were corrected by removing sequences found in both subsets at a frequency ratio below 5:1. CDR3 nucleotide sequences shared between donor and recipient were removed because their origin could not be assigned. At least 2-fold expansion over unstimulated cells and a minimum CFSE-low frequency of 0.002% (template counts) or 0.001% (read counts) were required for clones to be classified as alloreactive. Mappable clones were those detected in sequenced pre-transplant spleen, lymph node, or MLR CFSE-low populations of the donor or recipient. The cumulative frequency of alloreactive clones was calculated as a percentage of all sequences, weighted by copy number. In its TCRdb copy, this immuneACCESS table keeps in-frame sequences only and misses some clones. Where compared with another copy, unresolved V genes explain less than half of these, and the others have no known cause. V, J and clone size were drawn from that table, and D and trimming were deduced from the DNA. This sample has about 120,000 clones in its table, and roughly 93% of those were observed once. Roughly 0.11% of the sample is in the top ten clones.

The sample is drawn from a study of graft-versus-host responses after intestinal transplantation listed by TCRdb under 2021. Context from the whole study: The transplants that recipients got were multivisceral, liver-intestinal, or isolated intestinal. Bulk TCR-beta CDR3 sequencing was used to track graft-versus-host and host-versus-graft alloreactive T cell clones in the graft, circulation and bone marrow after intestinal transplantation. To identify alloreactive clones, pre-transplant mixed lymphocyte reaction products were sequenced and then compared with unstimulated pre-transplant donor and recipient T cells. The cohort enrolled some 24 intestinal transplant recipients, one of whom was a retransplant, and a few patients without pretransplant specimens were excluded. Samples from a few later patients were sequenced in-house on an Illumina MiSeq with MiXCR processing rather than by the commercial service. All recipients received anti-thymocyte globulin induction followed by maintenance tacrolimus and steroids for about three years. A peak of at least 4% donor T cells among recipient peripheral blood mononuclear cells was the definition used for donor T cell macrochimerism. Overall study outcomes, separate from this receptor: Early after transplant, declines in HvG clones were associated with peak levels of circulating GvH clones. The relatively low number and heterogeneity of intestinal transplant patients limited the conclusions. GvH clones turned up in recipient bone marrow, with some appearing earlier in ileal mucosa or blood, a pattern consistent with an intestinal mucosal origin. High GvH to HvG T cell clonal ratios were observed in the allografts of patients with donor T cell macrochimerism.

The time point label corresponds to: cells obtained before transplantation from donor or recipient. CD3+CD4+ and CD3+CD8+ populations were FACS-sorted from unstimulated pre-transplant donor and recipient cells taken from spleen or lymph nodes. Trimming at the junction amounts to 2 bases on V and 7 bases on J, and the germline ends lie 12 bases apart. Counted from cysteine to phenylalanine, this CDR3 has 14 amino acids. Only CDR3 DNA is held: 42 bases, read in frame from base 1. The germline V gene encodes CDR1 KGHSH and CDR2 LQKENI. The material sequenced was unstimulated CD4+ T cells sorted from spleen or lymph node cells, taken before intestinal transplant. The chain employs TRBV18 and TRBJ2-1; the best D guess is TRBD2, with 5 bases matching. The origin of this receptor is a human donor who received an intestinal transplant. The DNA is TGTGCCAGCTCACCAGCGGGCTTTATGAATGAGCAGTTCTTC. Its amino acids are CASSPAGFMNEQFF.